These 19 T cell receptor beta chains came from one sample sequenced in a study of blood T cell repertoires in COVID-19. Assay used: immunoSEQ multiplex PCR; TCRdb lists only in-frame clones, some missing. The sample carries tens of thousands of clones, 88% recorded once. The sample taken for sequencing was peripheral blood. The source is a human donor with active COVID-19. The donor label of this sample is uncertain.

This chain's CDR3 is CAISDQTMNTEAFF. The CDR3, as DNA: TGTGCCATCAGTGATCAGACTATGAACACTGAAGCTTTCTTT. This chain uses TRBV10-3 with TRBJ1-1; D gene uncertain. Trimming cost V 3 bases and J 0 bases, with 8 bases left between them. The CDR3 has 14 residues. The germline V gene encodes CDR1 ENHRY and CDR2 SYGVKD.

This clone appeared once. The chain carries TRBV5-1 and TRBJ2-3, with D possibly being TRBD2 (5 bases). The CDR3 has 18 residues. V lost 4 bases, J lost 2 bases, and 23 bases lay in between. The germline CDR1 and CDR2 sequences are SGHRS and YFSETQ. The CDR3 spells CASSATRSTGSFTDTQYF. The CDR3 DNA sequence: TGCGCCAGCAGCGCGACGAGATCAACGGGATCCTTCACAGATACGCAGTATTTT.

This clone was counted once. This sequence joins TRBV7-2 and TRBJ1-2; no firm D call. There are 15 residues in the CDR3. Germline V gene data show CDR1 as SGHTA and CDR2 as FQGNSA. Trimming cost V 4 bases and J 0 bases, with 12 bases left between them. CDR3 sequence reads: CASSSQRNTNYGYTF. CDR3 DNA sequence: TGTGCCAGCAGCTCCCAGAGGAATACTAACTATGGCTACACCTTC.

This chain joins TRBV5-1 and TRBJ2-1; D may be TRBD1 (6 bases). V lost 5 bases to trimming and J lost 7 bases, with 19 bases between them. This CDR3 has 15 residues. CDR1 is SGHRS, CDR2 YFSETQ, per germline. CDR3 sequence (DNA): TGCGCCAGCAGTAAAGGACACGGGACACTAAATGAGCAGTTCTTC. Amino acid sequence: CASSKGHGTLNEQFF.

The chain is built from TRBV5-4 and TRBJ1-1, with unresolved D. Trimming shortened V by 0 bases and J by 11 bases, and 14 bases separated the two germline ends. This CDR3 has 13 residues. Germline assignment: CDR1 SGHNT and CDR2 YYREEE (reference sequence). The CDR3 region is CASSLERPGRAFF. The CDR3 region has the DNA TGTGCCAGCAGCTTGGAGCGTCCGGGTCGGGCTTTCTTT.

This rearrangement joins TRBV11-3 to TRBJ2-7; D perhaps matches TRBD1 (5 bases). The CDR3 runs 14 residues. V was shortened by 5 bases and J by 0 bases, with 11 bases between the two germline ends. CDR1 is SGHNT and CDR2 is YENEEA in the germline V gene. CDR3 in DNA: TGTGCCAGCAGCGTAAAAGGGGTCTCCTACGAGCAGTACTTC. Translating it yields CASSVKGVSYEQYF.

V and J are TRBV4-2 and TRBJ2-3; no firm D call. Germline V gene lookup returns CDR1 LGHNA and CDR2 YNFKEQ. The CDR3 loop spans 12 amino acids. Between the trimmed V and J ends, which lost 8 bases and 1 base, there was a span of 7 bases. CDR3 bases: TGTGCCAGCTCAATAGGCACAGATACGCAGTATTTT. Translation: CASSIGTDTQYF.

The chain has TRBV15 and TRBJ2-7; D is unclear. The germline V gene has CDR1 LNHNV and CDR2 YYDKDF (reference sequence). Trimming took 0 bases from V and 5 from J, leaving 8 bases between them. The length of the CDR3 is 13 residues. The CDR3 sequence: CATSRDPVNEQYF. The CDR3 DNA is TGTGCCACCAGCAGAGATCCAGTAAACGAGCAGTACTTC.

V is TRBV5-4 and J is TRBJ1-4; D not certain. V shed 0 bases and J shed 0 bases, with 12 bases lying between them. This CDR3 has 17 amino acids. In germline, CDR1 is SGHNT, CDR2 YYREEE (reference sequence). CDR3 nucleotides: TGTGCCAGCAGCTTGGGAGGGCACCTCCCAACTAATGAAAAACTGTTTTTT. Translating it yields CASSLGGHLPTNEKLFF. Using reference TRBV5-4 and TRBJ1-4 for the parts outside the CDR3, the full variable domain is ETGVTQSPTHLIKTRGQQVTLRCSSQSGHNTVSWYQQALGQGPQFIFQYYREEENGRGNFPPRFSGLQFPNYSSELNVNALELDDSALYLCASSLGGHLPTNEKLFFGSGTQLSVL.

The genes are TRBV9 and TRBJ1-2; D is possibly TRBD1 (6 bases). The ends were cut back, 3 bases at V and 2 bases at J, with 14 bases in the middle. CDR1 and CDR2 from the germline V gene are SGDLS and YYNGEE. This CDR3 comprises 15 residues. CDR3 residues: CASSGGQTINYGYTF. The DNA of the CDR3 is TGTGCCAGCAGCGGAGGACAGACCATAAACTATGGCTACACCTTC.

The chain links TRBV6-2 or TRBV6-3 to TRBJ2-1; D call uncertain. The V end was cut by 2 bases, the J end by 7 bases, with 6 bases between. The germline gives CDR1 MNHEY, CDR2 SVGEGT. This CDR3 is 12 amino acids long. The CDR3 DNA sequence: TGTGCCAGCAGTTACCTTCTGAATGAGCAGTTCTTC. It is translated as CASSYLLNEQFF.

The CDR3 spells CASSPLAGLDTQYF. CDR3 in DNA: TGTGCCAGCTCACCACTAGCGGGGTTGGATACGCAGTATTTT. V usage is TRBV18 and J usage is TRBJ2-3, with TRBD2 matching over 8 bases. Germline-derived CDR1 and CDR2 are KGHSH and LQKENI. The CDR3 is 14 amino acids. J lost 6 bases, V lost 1 base, and 3 bases had no gene match.

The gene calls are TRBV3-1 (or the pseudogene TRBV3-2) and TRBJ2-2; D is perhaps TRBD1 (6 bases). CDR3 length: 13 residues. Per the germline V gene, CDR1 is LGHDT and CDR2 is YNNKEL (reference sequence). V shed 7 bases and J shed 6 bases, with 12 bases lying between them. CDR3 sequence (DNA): TGTGCCAGCACCTCAGAGGGGGCCGGGGAGCTGTTTTTT. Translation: CASTSEGAGELFF.

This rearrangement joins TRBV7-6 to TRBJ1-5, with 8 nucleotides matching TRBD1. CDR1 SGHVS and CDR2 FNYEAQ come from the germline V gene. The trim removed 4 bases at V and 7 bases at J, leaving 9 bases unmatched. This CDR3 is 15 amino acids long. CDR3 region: CASSSEDRETQPQHF. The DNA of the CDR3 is TGTGCCAGCAGCTCAGAGGACAGGGAGACGCAGCCCCAGCATTTT.

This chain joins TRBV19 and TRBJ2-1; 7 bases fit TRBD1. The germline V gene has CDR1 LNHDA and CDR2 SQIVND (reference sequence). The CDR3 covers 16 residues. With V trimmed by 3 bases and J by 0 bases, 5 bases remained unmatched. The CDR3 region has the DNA TGTGCCAGTAGTATGGATGCAGGGGGCTCCTACAATGAGCAGTTCTTC. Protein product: CASSMDAGGSYNEQFF.

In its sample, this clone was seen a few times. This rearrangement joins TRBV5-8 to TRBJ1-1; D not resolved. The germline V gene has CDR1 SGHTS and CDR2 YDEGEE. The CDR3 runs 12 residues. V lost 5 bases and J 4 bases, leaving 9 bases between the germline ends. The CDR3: CASRTRFTEAFF. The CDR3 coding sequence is TGTGCCAGCAGGACTCGGTTCACTGAAGCTTTCTTT.

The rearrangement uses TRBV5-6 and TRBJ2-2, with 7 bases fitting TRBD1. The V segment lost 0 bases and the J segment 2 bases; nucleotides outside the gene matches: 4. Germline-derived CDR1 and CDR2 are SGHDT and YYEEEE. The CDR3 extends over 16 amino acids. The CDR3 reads CASSLDRGLNTGELFF. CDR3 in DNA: TGTGCCAGCAGCTTGGACAGGGGCCTAAACACCGGGGAGCTGTTTTTT. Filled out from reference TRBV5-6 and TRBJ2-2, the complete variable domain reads DAGVTQSPTHLIKTRGQQVTLRCSPKSGHDTVSWYQQALGQGPQFIFQYYEEEERQRGNFPDRFSGHQFPNYSSELNVNALLLGDSALYLCASSLDRGLNTGELFFGEGSRLTVL.

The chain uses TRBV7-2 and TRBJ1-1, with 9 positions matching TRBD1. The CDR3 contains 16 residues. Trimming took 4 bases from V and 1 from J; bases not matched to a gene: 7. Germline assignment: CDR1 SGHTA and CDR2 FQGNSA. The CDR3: CASSSPGQGPNTEAFF. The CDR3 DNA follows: TGTGCCAGCAGCTCACCGGGACAGGGACCGAACACTGAAGCTTTCTTT.

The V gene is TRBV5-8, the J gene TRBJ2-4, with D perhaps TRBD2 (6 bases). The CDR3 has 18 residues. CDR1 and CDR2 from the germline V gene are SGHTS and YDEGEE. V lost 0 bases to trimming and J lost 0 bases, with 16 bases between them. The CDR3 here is CASSLGWAGPTAKNIQYF. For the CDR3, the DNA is TGTGCCAGCAGCTTGGGCTGGGCGGGACCCACAGCCAAAAACATTCAGTACTTC.